The 10 T cell receptor beta chains given below trace back to one sample, sequenced in a study of PD-1 blockade in classical Hodgkin lymphoma. Sequenced by immunoSEQ multiplex PCR; TCRdb stores in-frame clones only, minus some. The data hold about 4,800 clones, with roughly 83% observed a single time. Time point noted: cycle 4 day 1 (C4D1), after five to seven weeks of nivolumab. After autologous stem cell transplantation all patients relapsed, and prior brentuximab vedotin exposure differed between cohorts. Negative magnetic selection isolated CD4+ T cells from thawed PBMCs. The material sequenced was CD4+ T cells from blood, taken before the fourth cycle of nivolumab. These TCRs come from a human donor with classical Hodgkin lymphoma.

The J gene is TRBJ2-3, the V gene TRBV11-1; 14 nucleotides align to TRBD2. The CDR3 length is 16 residues. Looked up from germline, CDR1 is SGHAT and CDR2 is FQDESV (reference sequence). V shed 5 bases, J shed 11 bases, and the junction held 12 bases outside the gene matches. CDR3 amino acids: CASSHGTSGGPQGQYF. CDR3 nucleotides: TGTGCCAGCAGCCATGGGACTAGCGGGGGCCCCCAGGGGCAGTATTTT.

The rearrangement joins TRBV20-1 to TRBJ1-4; TRBD1 agrees at 10 bases. Germline values: CDR1 DFQATT, CDR2 SNEGSKA (reference sequence). The CDR3 sequence is 11 residues long. Trimming took 5 bases from V and 12 from J; bases not matched to a gene: 3. CDR3 DNA sequence: TGCAGTGCTTTGGACAGGGGGGAACTGTTTTTT. Translated: CSALDRGELFF.

The genes are TRBV7-6 and TRBJ2-5; D possibly corresponds to TRBD2 (6 bases). The CDR3 has 15 residues. Germline CDR1 SGHVS, CDR2 FNYEAQ. V lost 1 base and J lost 7, with 16 bases in between. Here the CDR3 DNA reads TGTGCCAGCAGCTTAGGCAAGGGGCGGCGGGGGACCCAGTACTTC. Translation gives CASSLGKGRRGTQYF.

This chain joins TRBV28 and TRBJ1-2, with D possibly being TRBD1 (6 bases). The CDR3 has 15 residues. The V gene lost 8 bases and the J gene lost 5 bases, with 21 bases spanning the gap. Germline V gene sequence: CDR1 MDHEN, CDR2 SYDVKM. DNA for the CDR3: TGTGCCAGCTACCTAACCTTGCGGGGGGCGTATGGCTACACCTTC. This codes for CASYLTLRGAYGYTF.

The rearrangement joins TRBV19 to TRBJ1-4; D possibly corresponds to TRBD1 (5 bases). V was cut by 7 bases and J by 6 bases, with 18 bases left in between. The CDR3 is 15 amino acids. Germline V gene sequence: CDR1 LNHDA, CDR2 SQIVND (reference sequence). CDR3 bases: TGTGCCAGTAAACGGGCCGGGGACGGGGATGAAAAACTGTTTTTT. This encodes CASKRAGDGDEKLFF.

The chain recombines TRBV4-1 with TRBJ2-7; 10 bases map to TRBD1. J was trimmed by 0 bases and V by 4 bases; bases with no gene match: 9. The V gene's germline CDR1 is MGHRA and CDR2 YSYEKL. This CDR3 has 17 residues. The CDR3 nucleotides read TGCGCCAGCAGCCCTTACCCGACAGGGGGCTCCTCCTACGAGCAGTACTTC. This translates into CASSPYPTGGSSYEQYF.

V usage is TRBV27 and J usage is TRBJ2-3; D perhaps matches TRBD1 (5 bases). The CDR3 covers 13 residues. The V end lost 5 bases, the J end lost 6 bases, and 12 bases lay between the germline ends. Germline CDR1 MNHEY, CDR2 SMNVEV (reference sequence). CDR3 DNA: TGTGCCAGCAGTCTTGGGGCCCCGGATACGCAGTATTTT. This sequence encodes CASSLGAPDTQYF.

The chain combines TRBV6-5 with TRBJ2-7; a weak D match, TRBD2 (7 bases). The CDR3 consists of 16 residues. The germline CDR1 and CDR2 sequences are MNHEY and SVGAGI. V dropped 2 bases and J dropped 6 bases, with 20 bases sitting between them. CDR3 residues: CASSYGVGGGKGEQYF. CDR3 coding DNA: TGTGCCAGCAGTTACGGGGTAGGGGGGGGCAAAGGCGAGCAGTACTTC.

V gene TRBV30 combines with J gene TRBJ1-3; 10 positions agree with TRBD1. Trimming cost V 0 bases and J 4 bases; bases outside gene matches: 9. This CDR3 comprises 17 residues. Germline V gene data show CDR1 as GTSNPN and CDR2 as SVGIG (reference sequence). CDR3 DNA: TGTGCCTGGAGTGTAGCGGGACAGGGGAAACGGGGAAACACCATATATTTT. It encodes CAWSVAGQGKRGNTIYF.

This clone has only one observation. The rearrangement links TRBV19 to TRBJ1-4; a weak D match, TRBD1 (6 bases). Trimming took off 4 bases at V and 7 bases at J, with 19 bases between the two ends. The CDR3 runs to 16 residues. Germline V lookup: CDR1 LNHDA, CDR2 SQIVND (reference sequence). Written as DNA, the CDR3 is TGTGCCAGTAGTACAAGCAGGGGCCAGAGGATTGAAAAACTGTTTTTT. This gives the protein CASSTSRGQRIEKLFF.